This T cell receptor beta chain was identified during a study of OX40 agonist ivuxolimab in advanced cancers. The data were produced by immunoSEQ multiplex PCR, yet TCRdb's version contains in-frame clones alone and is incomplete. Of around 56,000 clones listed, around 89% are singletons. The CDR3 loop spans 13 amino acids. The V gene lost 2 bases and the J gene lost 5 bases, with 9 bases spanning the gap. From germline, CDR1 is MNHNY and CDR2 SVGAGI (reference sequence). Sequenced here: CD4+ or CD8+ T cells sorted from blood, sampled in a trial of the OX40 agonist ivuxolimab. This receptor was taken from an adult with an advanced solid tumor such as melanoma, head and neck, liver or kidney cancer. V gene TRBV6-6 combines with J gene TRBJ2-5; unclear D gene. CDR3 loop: CASSYPTLETQYF. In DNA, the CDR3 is TGTGCCAGCAGTTACCCCACTTTGGAGACCCAGTACTTC.